Detailed here is one T cell receptor beta chain. Its antigen is not known. The sample belongs to a study of CD8+CD57+ T cells in acquired aplastic anemia. Study context: Quantities of DNA derived from sorted CD4+ and CD8+ cells averaged roughly 3 ug. CD4+ cells from healthy donors averaged approximately 11 million reads.

The template used for profiling TCR beta VDJ and CDR3 was genomic DNA. TCRdb called the reads again in MiXCR, with one record for every CDR3 protein. Here the sample spans 80,000 or so distinct CDR3 sequences, around 42% being singletons. Study outcomes and limitations: The study identified around 28 CD8+ CDR3 sequences shared by patients and controls. Significance was not reached for CD8+ Simpson's diversity between patients and controls.

Germline V gives CDR1 LGHDT, CDR2 YNNKEL (reference sequence). Trimming cost V 3 bases and J 6 bases; bases outside gene matches: 8. This CDR3 is 16 amino acids long. The source material was sorted CD4+, CD8+, or CD8+CD57+ T cells (not recorded which) from PBMCs. The receptor was derived from a human donor in good health, serving as a control. The chain has TRBV3-1 and TRBJ1-5; 10 bases align to TRBD1. This CDR3 reads CASSQGTGEGLQPQHF. As DNA, the CDR3 is TGTGCCAGCAGCCAGGGGACAGGGGAGGGGCTTCAGCCCCAGCATTTT.